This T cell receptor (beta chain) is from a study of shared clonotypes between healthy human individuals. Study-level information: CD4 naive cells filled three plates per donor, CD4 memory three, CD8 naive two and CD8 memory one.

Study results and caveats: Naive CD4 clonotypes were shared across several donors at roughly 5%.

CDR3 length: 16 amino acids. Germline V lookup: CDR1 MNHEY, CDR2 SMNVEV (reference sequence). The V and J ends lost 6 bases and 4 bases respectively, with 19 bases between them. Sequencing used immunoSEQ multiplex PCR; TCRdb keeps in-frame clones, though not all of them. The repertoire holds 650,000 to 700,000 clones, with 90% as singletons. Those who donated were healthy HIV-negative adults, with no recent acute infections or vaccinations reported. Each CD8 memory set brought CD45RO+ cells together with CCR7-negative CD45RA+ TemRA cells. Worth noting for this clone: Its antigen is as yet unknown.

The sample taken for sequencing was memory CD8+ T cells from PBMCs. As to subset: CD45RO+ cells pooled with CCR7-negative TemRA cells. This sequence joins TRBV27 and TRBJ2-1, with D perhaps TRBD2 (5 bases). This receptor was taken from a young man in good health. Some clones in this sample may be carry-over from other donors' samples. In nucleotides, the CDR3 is TGTGCCAGCAGATGGGGTAGCGACCCACTATACAATGAGCAGTTCTTC. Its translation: CASRWGSDPLYNEQFF.